Listed here are 21 T cell receptor beta chains from one sample, sequenced in a study of T-cell reconstitution after alpha-beta-depleted transplantation in children. For TCRbeta, the library was prepared with unique molecular identifiers. TCRdb analysed the PCR reads with MiXCR anew, one entry per CDR3 protein. Of some 440,000 distinct CDR3 sequences in the sample, around 15% were seen once. Sequenced here: PBMCs, mostly from graft donor cells, sampled 360 days after TCRalphabeta/CD19-depleted stem cell transplant. Receptors originate from a boy under two years old who had a stem cell transplant for Wiskott-Aldrich syndrome, so the T cells may come from the graft donor.

This clonotype was counted only a few times. The chain joins TRBV29-1 to TRBJ2-7, with 12 nucleotides matching TRBD2. The CDR3 has 15 amino acids. Trimming cost V 6 bases and J 4 bases; bases outside gene matches: 10. Germline assignment: CDR1 SQVTM and CDR2 ANQGSEA. The CDR3 DNA sequence: TGCAGCGTCCGACTAGCGGGAGTCGGGGTTTACGAGCAGTACTTC. Protein product: CSVRLAGVGVYEQYF.

This clonotype was counted a few times. V is TRBV3-1 and J is TRBJ2-5; D ambiguous. Germline-derived CDR1 and CDR2 are LGHDT and YNNKEL (reference sequence). The CDR3 extends over 15 amino acids. Trimming removed 1 base at V and 4 bases at J, with 13 bases between. CDR3 protein: CASSQVMGWGETQYF. The CDR3 DNA sequence: TGTGCCAGCAGCCAAGTTATGGGGTGGGGAGAGACCCAGTACTTC.

This clonotype was seen only a few times. This sequence joins TRBV24-1 and TRBJ2-1; 10 nucleotides line up with TRBD1. Losses at the gene ends were 1 base for V and 5 bases for J; bases not matched to a gene: 4. Germline lookup yields CDR1 KGHDR and CDR2 SFDVKD. The CDR3 runs 16 residues. CDR3 loop: CATSDLDRGPDNEQFF. The DNA for the CDR3 is TGTGCCACCAGTGATTTAGACAGGGGGCCGGACAATGAGCAGTTCTTC.

Remarks on this clonotype: The CDR3 ends on some other residue instead of the conserved phenylalanine or tryptophan, so this is likely a read error. It is unclear where the CDR3 begins or ends on the DNA, so no DNA is shown, and the CDR3 is as TCRdb lists it. CDR3 amino acids: CATSDLWPP. V usage is TRBV24-1 and J usage is TRBJ2-3; the D call in the table, TRBD2, was not verified against the DNA. Germline V gene lookup returns CDR1 KGHDR and CDR2 SFDVKD. The length of the CDR3 is 9 amino acids, counting both ends.

This clonotype was found a few times. This sequence joins TRBV30 and TRBJ2-2; no clear D. Germline CDR1 and CDR2: GTSNPN and SVGIG (reference sequence). CDR3 length: 11 residues. V was clipped by 0 bases and J by 7 bases, with 3 bases between them. The CDR3 loop reads CAWSVLGELFF. CDR3 nucleotides: TGTGCCTGGAGTGTACTCGGGGAGCTGTTTTTT.

A few counts support this clonotype. This chain connects TRBV20-1 to TRBJ1-5; D is unclear. The CDR3 is 12 residues long. Between the trimmed V and J ends, which lost 5 bases and 1 base, there was a span of 6 bases. The germline V gene encodes CDR1 DFQATT and CDR2 SNEGSKA (reference sequence). The CDR3 DNA sequence: TGCAGTGCTCGGTCAAGCAATCAGCCCCAGCATTTT. Amino acids: CSARSSNQPQHF.

This rearrangement joins TRBV10-3 to TRBJ2-2, with TRBD1 matching over 7 bases. The V gene's germline CDR1 is ENHRY and CDR2 SYGVKD. The trim removed 6 bases at V and 5 bases at J, leaving 9 bases unmatched. The CDR3 is 15 residues long. This CDR3 reads CAIRTDRDGTGELFF. The CDR3 DNA is TGTGCCATCAGGACCGACAGGGATGGAACCGGGGAGCTGTTTTTT.

This rearrangement joins TRBV20-1 to TRBJ2-5; possible D gene TRBD1, 5 bases. Germline CDR1 is DFQATT and CDR2 is SNEGSKA (reference sequence). V lost 0 bases and J lost 0, with 11 bases in between. The CDR3 is made up of 15 amino acids. In DNA, the CDR3 is TGCAGTGCTAGAGATGGTAGACAGTACCAAGAGACCCAGTACTTC. Protein product: CSARDGRQYQETQYF.

The chain is built from TRBV24-1 and TRBJ2-1; D call uncertain. Trimming took 4 bases from V and 4 from J, leaving 7 bases between them. Germline loops: CDR1 KGHDR, CDR2 SFDVKD. The CDR3 has 13 amino acids. The CDR3 DNA reads as TGTGCCACCAGTGACACTTCTTACAATGAGCAGTTCTTC. Translating it yields CATSDTSYNEQFF.

The chain employs TRBV3-1 and TRBJ2-7, with TRBD2 matching 15 bases. The CDR3 sequence is 20 residues long. Germline V CDR1 and CDR2: LGHDT, YNNKEL (reference sequence). The V segment lost 0 bases and the J segment 1 base; nucleotides outside the gene matches: 10. The CDR3 reads CASSQDSPGLAGGSSYEQYF. CDR3 nucleotides: TGTGCCAGCAGCCAAGATAGCCCGGGACTAGCGGGGGGATCGTCCTACGAGCAGTACTTC.

The chain is built from TRBV5-1 and TRBJ2-2; D remains unclear. Trimming took off 2 bases at V and 5 bases at J, with 7 bases between the two ends. Per the germline V gene, CDR1 is SGHRS and CDR2 is YFSETQ. The CDR3 has 13 residues. The chain's CDR3 is CASSFARTGELFF. CDR3 DNA: TGCGCCAGCAGCTTCGCGCGGACCGGGGAGCTGTTTTTT.

The rearrangement uses TRBV14 and TRBJ2-7; possible D gene TRBD1, 6 bases. CDR1 is SGHDN, CDR2 FVKESK, per germline. V was cut by 0 bases and J by 3 bases, with 18 bases left in between. This CDR3 spans 17 amino acids. CDR3 in amino acids: CASSQEVAHRDNYEQYF. CDR3 DNA: TGTGCCAGCAGCCAAGAAGTTGCCCATCGGGACAACTACGAGCAGTACTTC. Full variable domain (remainder filled in from reference TRBV14 and TRBJ2-7): EAGVTQFPSHSVIEKGQTVTLRCDPISGHDNLYWYRRVMGKEIKFLLHFVKESKQDESGMPNNRFLAERTGGTYSTLKVQPAELEDSGVYFCASSQEVAHRDNYEQYFGPGTRLTVT.

The gene calls are TRBV7-8 and TRBJ2-1; D not resolved. Germline CDR1 SGHVS, CDR2 FQNEAQ. CDR3 length equals 13 residues. Trimming stripped 0 bases from V and 10 bases from J, with 10 bases between. The CDR3 loop reads CASSLAYPWEQFF. CDR3 DNA: TGTGCCAGCAGCTTAGCGTACCCGTGGGAGCAGTTCTTC.

This clonotype has just a few counts. This chain connects TRBV6-5 to TRBJ1-4; 7 nucleotides align to TRBD1. Germline V gene data show CDR1 as MNHEY and CDR2 as SVGAGI. Unmatched junction bases numbered 2, after V lost 2 bases and J lost 5 bases. The CDR3 contains 14 residues. CDR3 nucleotide sequence: TGTGCCAGCAGTTACAGGGGGCAAAATGAAAAACTGTTTTTT. The encoded protein is CASSYRGQNEKLFF.

This clonotype was counted only a few times. The chain employs TRBV28 and TRBJ2-7; no definite D call. CDR1 is MDHEN and CDR2 is SYDVKM in the germline V gene. The V end was cut by 1 base, the J end by 2 bases, with 9 bases between. The CDR3 runs 14 residues. The CDR3 DNA sequence: TGTGCCAGCAGTTTATTTAGAAGAACCTACGAGCAGTACTTC. It yields the protein CASSLFRRTYEQYF.

V is TRBV12-3 or TRBV12-4 and J is TRBJ2-2, with no clear D. The CDR3 has 15 residues. Trimming pared 1 base from V and 7 bases from J, leaving 13 bases between. The chain's CDR3 is CASSLGKEVGGELFF. CDR3 coding DNA: TGTGCCAGCAGTTTAGGGAAGGAAGTGGGCGGGGAGCTGTTTTTT.

This clonotype was counted only a few times. The chain links TRBV29-1 to TRBJ2-1; 10 positions agree with TRBD2. The germline gives CDR1 SQVTM, CDR2 ANQGSEA. V shed 6 bases and J 7 bases; nucleotides not matched to a gene: 15. The CDR3 length is 16 residues. This CDR3 reads CSVNLLKREGQNEQFF. The CDR3 coding sequence is TGCAGCGTGAACCTATTAAAGCGGGAGGGCCAGAATGAGCAGTTCTTC.

The table lists this clonotype with many counts. J is TRBJ2-3 and V is TRBV7-9, with D perhaps TRBD1 (6 bases). V lost 2 bases and J lost 1, with 13 bases in between. This CDR3 contains 16 residues. The V gene's germline CDR1 is SEHNR and CDR2 FQNEAQ (reference sequence). DNA for the CDR3: TGTGCCAGCAGCTTATACCAACAGGGCCGCACAGATACGCAGTATTTT. Translated, it gives CASSLYQQGRTDTQYF.

The chain couples TRBV20-1 to TRBJ2-2, with TRBD2 matching over 9 bases. Germline CDR1 reads DFQATT; CDR2 reads SNEGSKA (reference sequence). The CDR3 extends over 14 amino acids. The J segment lost 4 bases and the V segment lost 6 bases, leaving 6 bases of the junction unmatched. The CDR3 spells CSAAGTSSTGELFF. CDR3 DNA sequence: TGCAGTGCCGCCGGGACTAGCAGCACCGGGGAGCTGTTTTTT.

This clonotype was seen only a few times. CDR3 protein: CASSFIYQETQYF. The CDR3 bases are TGTGCCAGCAGTTTTATCTACCAAGAGACCCAGTACTTC. The genes are TRBV12-3 or TRBV12-4 and TRBJ2-5; D is ambiguous. With 3 bases removed from V and 0 bases from J, the gap between germline ends came to 5 bases. The CDR3 sequence is 13 residues long.

This clonotype was detected a few times. V and J are TRBV6-1 and TRBJ2-3, with TRBD2 identical over 8 bases. CDR3 length: 14 residues. Germline lookup yields CDR1 MNHNS and CDR2 SASEGT. The trim removed 7 bases at V and 4 bases at J, leaving 7 bases unmatched. Here the CDR3 reads CASTLGGGADTQYF. DNA of the CDR3: TGTGCCAGCACCCTCGGGGGGGGTGCAGATACGCAGTATTTT.